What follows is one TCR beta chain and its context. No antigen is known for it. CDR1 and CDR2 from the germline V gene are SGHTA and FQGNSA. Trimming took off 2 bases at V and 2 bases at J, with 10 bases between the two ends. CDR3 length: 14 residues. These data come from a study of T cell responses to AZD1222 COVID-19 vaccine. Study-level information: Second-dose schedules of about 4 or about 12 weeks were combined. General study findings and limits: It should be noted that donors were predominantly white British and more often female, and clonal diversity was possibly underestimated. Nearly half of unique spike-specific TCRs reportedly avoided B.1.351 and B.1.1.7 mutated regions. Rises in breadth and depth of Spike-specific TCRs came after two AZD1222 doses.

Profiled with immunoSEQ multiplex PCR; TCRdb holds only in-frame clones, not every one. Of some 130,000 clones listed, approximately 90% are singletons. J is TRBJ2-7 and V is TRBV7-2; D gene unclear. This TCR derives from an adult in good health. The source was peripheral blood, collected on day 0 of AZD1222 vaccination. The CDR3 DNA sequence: TGTGCCAGCAGCTTATCCCGCGGAACCTACGAGCAGTACTTC. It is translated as CASSLSRGTYEQYF.